Below are 27 T cell receptor beta chains sequenced from a single sample in a study of technical replicates of blood from a handful of donors. Clones were sequenced by immunoSEQ multiplex PCR, and TCRdb holds only the in-frame ones, with some missing. The sample has about 88,000 clones; roughly 94% are singletons. Sequencing input: T cells isolated from PBMCs. The receptors were gathered from a human donor in good health.

The chain recombines TRBV7-3 with TRBJ2-3; TRBD2 might be the D (6 bases). Trimming shortened V by 5 bases and J by 6 bases, and 12 bases separated the two germline ends. Germline loops: CDR1 SGHTA, CDR2 FQGTGA. The CDR3 sequence is 13 residues long. The CDR3 here is CASSLTSSDTQYF. CDR3 sequence (DNA): TGTGCCAGCAGCCTGACTAGTTCGGATACGCAGTATTTT. Full variable domain (remainder filled in from reference TRBV7-3 and TRBJ2-3): GAGVSQTPSNKVTEKGKYVELRCDPISGHTALYWYRQSLGQGPEFLIYFQGTGAADDSGLPNDRFFAVRPEGSVSTLKIQRTERGDSAVYLCASSLTSSDTQYFGPGTRLTVL.

The chain has TRBV19 and TRBJ2-3; D possibly corresponds to TRBD2 (6 bases). The CDR3 covers 15 residues. In germline, CDR1 is LNHDA, CDR2 SQIVND (reference sequence). The germline V and J ends were trimmed by 5 bases and 4 bases, with 16 bases remaining between them. Here the CDR3 reads CASSPSVPSPDTQYF. CDR3 nucleotides: TGTGCCAGTAGTCCTAGCGTGCCCTCCCCAGATACGCAGTATTTT.

The gene calls are TRBV5-1 and TRBJ1-1, with 8 bases fitting TRBD1. The ends lost 5 bases at V and 1 base at J; junction bases unmatched: 13. This CDR3 is 17 amino acids long. CDR1 is SGHRS and CDR2 is YFSETQ in the germline V gene. Written as DNA, the CDR3 is TGCGCCAGCAGAAAGGACAGGGTCCCCTTTACGAACACTGAAGCTTTCTTT. Its protein product is CASRKDRVPFTNTEAFF.

This chain links TRBV7-9 with TRBJ2-2; D unclear. V lost 2 bases, J lost 5 bases, and 3 bases lay in between. CDR1 is SEHNR and CDR2 is FQNEAQ in the germline V gene (reference sequence). CDR3 length: 12 amino acids. CDR3 residues: CASSLQTGELFF. CDR3 DNA: TGTGCCAGCAGCTTACAGACCGGGGAGCTGTTTTTT.

The J gene is TRBJ2-7, the V gene TRBV6-5; TRBD2 aligns across 14 bases. V was pared by 5 bases and J by 6 bases, with 6 bases of the junction left unmatched. CDR3 length equals 15 residues. The V gene's germline CDR1 is MNHEY and CDR2 SVGAGI. The CDR3 DNA sequence: TGTGCCAGCAGTCGAGGGACTAGCGGGAGTACCGAGCAGTACTTC. Translation gives CASSRGTSGSTEQYF.

The J gene is TRBJ2-7, the V gene TRBV10-2; TRBD2 matches 10 bases. With V trimmed by 8 bases and J by 4 bases, 5 bases remained unmatched. This CDR3 is built from 13 residues. From germline, CDR1 is WSHSY and CDR2 SAAADI. CDR3 coding DNA: TGCGCCAGCTCGGCTAGCGGGAGATACGAGCAGTACTTC. Amino acids: CASSASGRYEQYF.

Here the CDR3 reads CAISDKGLAGNEQFF. The CDR3 bases are TGTGCCATCAGTGACAAGGGACTAGCGGGGAATGAGCAGTTCTTC. The V gene is TRBV10-3, the J gene TRBJ2-1, with 13 nucleotides matching TRBD2. Per germline, CDR1 ENHRY and CDR2 SYGVKD. V was clipped by 3 bases and J by 7 bases; unmatched bases: 3. The CDR3 has 15 amino acids.

This chain links TRBV28 with TRBJ2-7; no definite D call. From germline, CDR1 is MDHEN and CDR2 SYDVKM. This CDR3 has 11 residues. Deletions cut 4 bases from V and 4 bases from J, with 5 bases between. CDR3 coding DNA: TGTGCCAGCAGTTATTATTACGAGCAGTACTTC. Residues: CASSYYYEQYF.

The chain links TRBV4-1 to TRBJ2-1, with no clear D. The ends were cut back, 3 bases at V and 9 bases at J, with 9 bases in the middle. The germline CDR1 and CDR2 sequences are MGHRA and YSYEKL. There are 12 residues in the CDR3. The CDR3 DNA reads as TGCGCCAGCAGCCAGCTGCTCGGTGAGCAGTTCTTC. It translates to CASSQLLGEQFF.

The V gene is TRBV19, the J gene TRBJ1-1, with D uncertain. The length of the CDR3 is 13 residues. Trimming took off 9 bases at V and 7 bases at J, with 18 bases between the two ends. Germline-derived CDR1 and CDR2 are LNHDA and SQIVND (reference sequence). The CDR3 is CASAPTISYEAFF. The CDR3 DNA follows: TGTGCCAGCGCTCCTACCATTTCATATGAAGCTTTCTTT. Complete variable domain (other parts from reference TRBV19 and TRBJ1-1): DGGITQSPKYLFRKEGQNVTLSCEQNLNHDAMYWYRQDPGQGLRLIYYSQIVNDFQKGDIAEGYSVSREKKESFPLTVTSAQKNPTAFYLCASAPTISYEAFFGQGTRLTVV.

CDR3 sequence reads: CASSAQLNTEAFF. The CDR3 region has the DNA TGCGCCAGCAGTGCACAGCTGAACACTGAAGCTTTCTTT. This chain joins TRBV10-1 and TRBJ1-1; D not certain. The V and J ends lost 4 bases and 0 bases respectively, with 6 bases between them. The CDR3 has 13 residues. Germline loops: CDR1 WNHNN, CDR2 SYGVQD (reference sequence).

In this sample, this clone turned up once. The J gene is TRBJ2-7, the V gene TRBV28; 12 nucleotides agree with TRBD2. V trimming: 5 bases; J trimming: 7 bases; junction bases outside the gene matches: 6. CDR3 length: 14 residues. The germline gives CDR1 MDHEN, CDR2 SYDVKM. CDR3 nucleotides: TGTGCCAGCAGTCCTAGCGGGAGGGCGGGAGAGCAGTACTTC. This codes for CASSPSGRAGEQYF.

V gene TRBV7-2 combines with J gene TRBJ2-7, with 14 bases matching TRBD2. Trimming removed 4 bases from V and 4 bases from J; junction bases left unmatched: 12. CDR1 and CDR2 from the germline V gene are SGHTA and FQGNSA. This CDR3 contains 18 residues. CDR3 DNA: TGTGCCAGCAGCTCCAGCGGGACTAGCGGGAGTTGGTGGTACGAGCAGTACTTC. Protein sequence: CASSSSGTSGSWWYEQYF.

J is TRBJ2-7 and V is TRBV27; 7 nucleotides align to TRBD1. The CDR3 has 13 residues. V shed 7 bases and J 5 bases; nucleotides not matched to a gene: 8. Germline V gene sequence: CDR1 MNHEY, CDR2 SMNVEV (reference sequence). The CDR3 is CASMVTGSHEQYF. For the CDR3, the DNA is TGTGCCAGCATGGTGACAGGGTCCCACGAGCAGTACTTC.

The chain couples TRBV11-2 to TRBJ2-1; D is ambiguous. Germline V CDR1 and CDR2: SGHAT, FQNNGV. Trimming removed 1 base at V and 4 bases at J, with 5 bases between. There are 13 residues in the CDR3. The CDR3 is CASSLVRYNEQFF. CDR3 coding DNA: TGTGCCAGCAGCTTAGTGCGGTACAATGAGCAGTTCTTC.

The genes are TRBV5-4 and TRBJ1-2; D is possibly TRBD1 (5 bases). Germline-derived CDR1 and CDR2 are SGHNT and YYREEE (reference sequence). The CDR3 is made up of 14 amino acids. V was pared by 0 bases and J by 4 bases, with 10 bases between. The CDR3 protein is CASSLEGRGYGYTF. DNA for the CDR3: TGTGCCAGCAGCTTGGAGGGTAGGGGCTATGGCTACACCTTC.

The J gene is TRBJ1-1, the V gene TRBV28; no firm D call. V was cut by 4 bases and J by 4 bases, with 10 bases left in between. This CDR3 comprises 13 residues. Germline V lookup: CDR1 MDHEN, CDR2 SYDVKM. The CDR3 spells CASSYLLITEAFF. The CDR3 DNA follows: TGTGCCAGCAGTTACCTATTAATCACTGAAGCTTTCTTT.

The rearrangement links TRBV5-1 to TRBJ2-5; 7 bases are a match to TRBD1. There are 15 residues in the CDR3. Germline CDR1 is SGHRS and CDR2 is YFSETQ. V was pared by 4 bases and J by 6 bases, with 12 bases of the junction left unmatched. The CDR3, as DNA: TGCGCCAGCAGCGAGGGAACGACAGGGAGCCAGACCCAGTACTTC. Protein sequence: CASSEGTTGSQTQYF. Full variable domain (rest looked up from reference TRBV5-1 and TRBJ2-5): KAGVTQTPRYLIKTRGQQVTLSCSPISGHRSVSWYQQTPGQGLQFLFEYFSETQRNKGNFPGRFSGRQFSNSRSEMNVSTLELGDSALYLCASSEGTTGSQTQYFGPGTRLLVL.

This clone has only a few counts. V is TRBV14 and J is TRBJ1-4; 7 positions agree with TRBD1. Germline values: CDR1 SGHDN, CDR2 FVKESK. This CDR3 spans 13 amino acids. V shed 4 bases and J 6 bases; nucleotides not matched to a gene: 2. CDR3 in amino acids: CASSLQGHEKLFF. The CDR3 nucleotides are TGTGCCAGCAGCCTACAGGGGCATGAAAAACTGTTTTTT.

The V and J genes are TRBV18 and TRBJ1-1; D not certain. Germline CDR1 KGHSH, CDR2 LQKENI. This CDR3 region has 13 residues. V was trimmed by 3 bases and J by 3 bases, leaving 8 bases between them. CDR3 amino acids: CASSPSVHTEAFF. CDR3 in DNA: TGTGCCAGCTCACCGTCGGTCCACACTGAAGCTTTCTTT.

The chain employs TRBV14 and TRBJ1-1; 7 positions match TRBD1. Germline V gene lookup returns CDR1 SGHDN and CDR2 FVKESK. The CDR3 is 16 amino acids. V lost 4 bases and J lost 5; bases outside the gene matches: 13. CDR3 protein: CASSPETGARGTEAFF. The CDR3 DNA is TGTGCCAGCAGCCCCGAAACAGGGGCAAGGGGTACTGAAGCTTTCTTT. The variable domain in full, completed from reference TRBV14 and TRBJ1-1, reads EAGVTQFPSHSVIEKGQTVTLRCDPISGHDNLYWYRRVMGKEIKFLLHFVKESKQDESGMPNNRFLAERTGGTYSTLKVQPAELEDSGVYFCASSPETGARGTEAFFGQGTRLTVV.

The chain joins TRBV13 to TRBJ2-5, with 8 bases lining up with TRBD2. The J call may be faulty, since TRBJ2-7 better matches the DNA end. CDR3 length: 15 amino acids. Per the germline V gene, CDR1 is PRHDT and CDR2 is FYEKMQ (reference sequence). The CDR3 spells CASSSGAGGFVEQYF. The CDR3, as DNA: TGTGCCAGCAGCTCAGGGGCGGGAGGATTCGTCGAGCAGTACTTC.

The chain links TRBV6-6 to TRBJ2-1, with TRBD2 matching 14 bases. Germline lookup yields CDR1 MNHNY and CDR2 SVGAGI (reference sequence). J lost 5 bases, V lost 2 bases, and 2 bases had no gene match. The CDR3 runs 16 residues. The CDR3 sequence: CASSYQGLAGDNEQFF. The CDR3 region has the DNA TGTGCCAGCAGTTACCAGGGACTAGCGGGGGACAATGAGCAGTTCTTC.

This chain joins TRBV5-1 and TRBJ2-1, with D possibly matching TRBD2 (5 bases). The CDR3 spans 18 residues. CDR1 is SGHRS and CDR2 is YFSETQ in the germline V gene. V gave up 6 bases and J gave up 0 bases, with 22 bases separating them. The DNA of the CDR3 is TGCGCCAGCACCCCGGACCCAGTTAGCGCGACCTCCTACAATGAGCAGTTCTTC. It translates to CASTPDPVSATSYNEQFF.

The chain carries TRBV13 and TRBJ1-1; D call uncertain. V was clipped by 5 bases and J by 11 bases, with 21 bases between them. The CDR3 runs 14 residues. CDR1 is PRHDT and CDR2 is FYEKMQ in the germline V gene (reference sequence). The CDR3 loop is CASSLRGVRFEAFF. In DNA, the CDR3 is TGTGCCAGCAGCCTACGGGGAGTGCGGTTTGAGGCTTTCTTT.

The chain is built from TRBV19 and TRBJ2-2; D unresolved. Deletions cut 1 base from V and 5 bases from J, with 14 bases between. This CDR3 has 16 residues. In germline, CDR1 is LNHDA, CDR2 SQIVND (reference sequence). CDR3: CASSIATKTLTGELFF. The CDR3 DNA reads as TGTGCCAGTAGTATAGCGACCAAGACTCTTACCGGGGAGCTGTTTTTT.

The chain joins TRBV5-1 to TRBJ2-2; TRBD1 matches at 10 bases. Germline assignment: CDR1 SGHRS and CDR2 YFSETQ. Trimming removed 6 bases from V and 4 bases from J; junction bases left unmatched: 6. The CDR3 is 15 amino acids. CDR3 amino acids: CASNKRTGGTGELFF. The CDR3 nucleotides read TGCGCCAGCAACAAACGGACAGGGGGCACCGGGGAGCTGTTTTTT.